Listed below are T cell receptor beta chains from one sample, sequenced in a study of T cell repertoires in cytomegalovirus infection. No antigen has been identified for these receptors. TCRdb independently ran MiXCR on the reads; one entry per CDR3 protein. Altogether 650,000 to 900,000 distinct CDR3 sequences are present, 30% to 35% being singletons, with the ten largest covering roughly an eighth. Material: cultured CD8+ T cells from PBMCs, obtained from culture after CMV antigen stimulation. These receptors all stem from a human donor in good health (CMV status not recorded). Some clones in this sample may be carry-over from other donors' samples. Both conserved end residues are trimmed from each CDR3. Fields, in order: V gene, clone size, CDR3 length, CDR3 protein. Part of the rows lack a size; the others show once, few, many or a class for expanded clones.

V: TRBV6-1
size: .
length: 12
CDR3: ATHPGQVYNEQF

V: TRBV28
size: few
length: 13
CDR3: ASSFGWQGNNEQF

V: TRBV5-4
size: few
length: 14
CDR3: ASSLGTAGLGNEQF

V: TRBV3-1
size: .
length: 14
CDR3: ASSQENTGRDYGYT

V: TRBV7-9
size: few
length: 14
CDR3: ASSRWGPGRDTEAF

V: TRBV6-5
size: medium-sized
length: 12
CDR3: ASSYGLEPGELF

V: TRBV29-1
size: .
length: 12
CDR3: SVEDLGLNTEAF

V: TRBV7-6
size: .
length: 13
CDR3: ASNVPDSRSETQY

V: TRBV27
size: .
length: 13
CDR3: ASSLWMGNTGVLF

V: TRBV4-1
size: .
length: 13
CDR3: ASSPYGTFQETQY

V: TRBV7-3
size: .
length: 16
CDR3: ASSLIRIRDGLFPPLH

V: TRBV19
size: few
length: 14
CDR3: ASKGEGRAPWQPQH

V: TRBV20-1
size: many
length: 13
CDR3: SALPGTGVGNTIY

V: TRBV25-1
size: .
length: 14
CDR3: ASSPAGGGPNQPQH

V: TRBV7-6
size: .
length: 12
CDR3: ASSLLAPTDTQY

V: TRBV27
size: few
length: 12
CDR3: ASSIQGVNTEAF

V: TRBV15
size: few
length: 16
CDR3: ATSRPPGQGAANEKLF

V: TRBV3-1
size: .
length: 11
CDR3: ASSPRTLETQY

V: TRBV15
size: few
length: 12
CDR3: ATSGTGTAYEQY

V: TRBV6-2/TRBV6-3
size: few
length: 14
CDR3: ASSYIGAPFRRPQH

V: TRBV12-3/TRBV12-4
size: .
length: 13
CDR3: ASSPPGGAWYGYT

V: TRBV12-3/TRBV12-4
size: .
length: 14
CDR3: ASSWGVSPITDTQY

V: TRBV19
size: few
length: 11
CDR3: ASSIPSNQPQH

V: TRBV24-1
size: few
length: 13
CDR3: ATSSRDSSNQPQH

V: TRBV27
size: .
length: 12
CDR3: ASSTGIEGSPLH

V: TRBV4-1
size: few
length: 11
CDR3: ASSQPTGYGYT

V: TRBV7-6
size: .
length: 12
CDR3: ASSPSRGYTEAF

V: TRBV7-2
size: .
length: 11
CDR3: ASSLKGGAEAF